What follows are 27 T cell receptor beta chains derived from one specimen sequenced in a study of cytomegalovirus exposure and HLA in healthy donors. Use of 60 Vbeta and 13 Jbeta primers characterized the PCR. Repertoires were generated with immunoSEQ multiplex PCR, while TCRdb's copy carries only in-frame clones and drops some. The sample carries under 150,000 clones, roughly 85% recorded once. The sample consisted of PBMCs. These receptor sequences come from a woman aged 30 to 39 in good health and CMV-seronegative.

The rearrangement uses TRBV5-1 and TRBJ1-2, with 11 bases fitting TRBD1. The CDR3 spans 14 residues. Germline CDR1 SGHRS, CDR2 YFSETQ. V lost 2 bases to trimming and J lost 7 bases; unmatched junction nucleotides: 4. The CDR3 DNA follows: TGCGCCAGCAGCTTCGGACAGGGGGCGGTTGGCTACACCTTC. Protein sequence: CASSFGQGAVGYTF. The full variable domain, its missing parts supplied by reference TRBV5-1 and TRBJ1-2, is KAGVTQTPRYLIKTRGQQVTLSCSPISGHRSVSWYQQTPGQGLQFLFEYFSETQRNKGNFPGRFSGRQFSNSRSEMNVSTLELGDSALYLCASSFGQGAVGYTFGSGTRLTVV.

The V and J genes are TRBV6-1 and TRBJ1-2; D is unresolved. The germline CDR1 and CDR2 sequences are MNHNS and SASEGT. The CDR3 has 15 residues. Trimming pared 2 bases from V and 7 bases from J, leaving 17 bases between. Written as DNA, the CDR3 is TGTGCCAGCAGTGAATCGGACTTCTATATGGGTGGCTACACCTTC. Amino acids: CASSESDFYMGGYTF.

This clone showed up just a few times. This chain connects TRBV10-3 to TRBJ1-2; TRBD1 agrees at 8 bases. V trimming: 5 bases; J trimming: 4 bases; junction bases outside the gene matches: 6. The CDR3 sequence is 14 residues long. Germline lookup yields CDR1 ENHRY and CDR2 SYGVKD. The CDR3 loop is CAISPGQDSYGYTF. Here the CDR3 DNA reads TGTGCCATCAGTCCGGGACAGGACTCCTATGGCTACACCTTC.

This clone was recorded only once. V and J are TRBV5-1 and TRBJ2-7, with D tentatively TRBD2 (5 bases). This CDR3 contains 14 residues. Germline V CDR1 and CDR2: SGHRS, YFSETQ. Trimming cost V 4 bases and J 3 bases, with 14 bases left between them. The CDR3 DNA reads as TGCGCCAGCAGCCCAGGAGGCTTTAGCTACGAGCAGTACTTC. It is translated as CASSPGGFSYEQYF. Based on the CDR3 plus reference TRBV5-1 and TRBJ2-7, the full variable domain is KAGVTQTPRYLIKTRGQQVTLSCSPISGHRSVSWYQQTPGQGLQFLFEYFSETQRNKGNFPGRFSGRQFSNSRSEMNVSTLELGDSALYLCASSPGGFSYEQYFGPGTRLTVT.

This chain's CDR3 is CASTPAGAKLEQYF. The DNA for the CDR3 is TGTGCCAGCACTCCGGCAGGGGCGAAACTCGAGCAGTACTTC. The chain combines TRBV6-5 with TRBJ2-7, with D tentatively TRBD1 (6 bases). Germline V gene lookup returns CDR1 MNHEY and CDR2 SVGAGI. Between the trimmed V and J ends, which lost 7 bases and 6 bases, there was a span of 19 bases. CDR3 length: 14 amino acids.

This CDR3 is CASSALQGAGEQYF. The CDR3 region has the DNA TGTGCCAGTAGTGCGCTCCAGGGGGCGGGAGAGCAGTACTTC. This sequence joins TRBV19 and TRBJ2-7; 8 nucleotides agree with TRBD1. CDR3 length equals 14 residues. Losses at the gene ends were 5 bases for V and 7 bases for J; bases not matched to a gene: 10. Germline CDR1 reads LNHDA; CDR2 reads SQIVND (reference sequence).

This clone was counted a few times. The CDR3 here is CASRTSGLQETQYF. CDR3 nucleotides: TGTGCCAGCAGGACTAGCGGGCTCCAAGAGACCCAGTACTTC. The V call is TRBV2, the J call TRBJ2-5; 10 bases map to TRBD2. CDR1 SNHLY and CDR2 FYNNEI come from the germline V gene. J gave up 1 base and V 6 bases, and 2 bases lay outside the gene matches. The CDR3 totals 14 residues.

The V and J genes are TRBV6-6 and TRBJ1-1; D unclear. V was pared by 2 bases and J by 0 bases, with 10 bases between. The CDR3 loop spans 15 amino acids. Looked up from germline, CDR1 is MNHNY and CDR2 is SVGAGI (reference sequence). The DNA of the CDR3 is TGTGCCAGCAGTTACGGGCAGCCCTTGAACACTGAAGCTTTCTTT. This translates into CASSYGQPLNTEAFF.

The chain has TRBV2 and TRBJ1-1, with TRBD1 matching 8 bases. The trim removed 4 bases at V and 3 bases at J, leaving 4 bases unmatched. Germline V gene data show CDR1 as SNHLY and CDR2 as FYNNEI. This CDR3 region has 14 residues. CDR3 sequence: CASSGDRRDTEAFF. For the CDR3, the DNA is TGTGCCAGCAGTGGGGACAGGAGAGACACTGAAGCTTTCTTT.

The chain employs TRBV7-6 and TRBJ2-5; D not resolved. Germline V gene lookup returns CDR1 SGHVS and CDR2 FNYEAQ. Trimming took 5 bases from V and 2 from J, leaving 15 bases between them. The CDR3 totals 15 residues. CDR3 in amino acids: CASSPTRSAQETQYF. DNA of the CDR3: TGTGCCAGCAGCCCTACCCGAAGCGCTCAAGAGACCCAGTACTTC.

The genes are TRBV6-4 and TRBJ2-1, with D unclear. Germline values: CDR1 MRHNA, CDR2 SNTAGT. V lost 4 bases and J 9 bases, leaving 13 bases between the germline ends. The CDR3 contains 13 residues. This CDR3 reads CASSGSRKGEQFF. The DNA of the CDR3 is TGTGCCAGCAGTGGGTCGAGGAAAGGTGAGCAGTTCTTC.

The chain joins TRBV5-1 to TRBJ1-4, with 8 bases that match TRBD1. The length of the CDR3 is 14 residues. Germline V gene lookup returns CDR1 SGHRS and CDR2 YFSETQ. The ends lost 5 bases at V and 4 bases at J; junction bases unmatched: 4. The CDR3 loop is CASSPDRVNEKLFF. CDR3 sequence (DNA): TGCGCCAGCAGTCCGGACAGGGTTAATGAAAAACTGTTTTTT.

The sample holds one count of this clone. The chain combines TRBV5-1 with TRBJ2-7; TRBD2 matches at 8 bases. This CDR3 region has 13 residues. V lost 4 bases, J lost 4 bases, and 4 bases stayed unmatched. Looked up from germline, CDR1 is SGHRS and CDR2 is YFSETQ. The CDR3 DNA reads TGCGCCAGCAGCGCCCCGGGGGGGTACGAGCAGTACTTC. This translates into CASSAPGGYEQYF.

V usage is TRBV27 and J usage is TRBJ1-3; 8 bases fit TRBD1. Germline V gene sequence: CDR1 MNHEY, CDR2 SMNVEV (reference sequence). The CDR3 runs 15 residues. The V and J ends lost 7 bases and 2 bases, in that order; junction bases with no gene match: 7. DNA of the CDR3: TGTGCCAGCAAGGAACAGGGGGTACCTGGAAACACCATATATTTT. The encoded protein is CASKEQGVPGNTIYF.

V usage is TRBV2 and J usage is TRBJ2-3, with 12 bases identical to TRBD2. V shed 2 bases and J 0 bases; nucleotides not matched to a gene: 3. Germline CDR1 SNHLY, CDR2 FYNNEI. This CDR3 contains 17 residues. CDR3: CASSERGTSGSTDTQYF. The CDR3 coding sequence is TGTGCCAGCAGTGAACGTGGGACTAGCGGGAGCACAGATACGCAGTATTTT. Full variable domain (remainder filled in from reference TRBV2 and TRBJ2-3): EPEVTQTPSHQVTQMGQEVILRCVPISNHLYFYWYRQILGQKVEFLVSFYNNEISEKSEIFDDQFSVERPDGSNFTLKIRSTKLEDSAMYFCASSERGTSGSTDTQYFGPGTRLTVL.

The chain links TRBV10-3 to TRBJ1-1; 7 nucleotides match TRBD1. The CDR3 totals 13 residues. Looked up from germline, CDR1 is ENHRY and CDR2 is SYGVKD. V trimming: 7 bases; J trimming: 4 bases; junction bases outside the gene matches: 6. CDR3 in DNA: TGTGCCATCACCGAGGGGGACAGCACTGAAGCTTTCTTT. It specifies CAITEGDSTEAFF.

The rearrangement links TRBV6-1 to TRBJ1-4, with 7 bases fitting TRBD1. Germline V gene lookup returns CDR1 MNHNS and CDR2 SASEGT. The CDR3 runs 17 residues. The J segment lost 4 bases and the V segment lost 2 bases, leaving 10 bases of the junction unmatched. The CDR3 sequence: CASSEKAGGTVNEKLFF. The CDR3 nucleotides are TGTGCCAGCAGTGAAAAGGCGGGGGGGACAGTTAATGAAAAACTGTTTTTT.

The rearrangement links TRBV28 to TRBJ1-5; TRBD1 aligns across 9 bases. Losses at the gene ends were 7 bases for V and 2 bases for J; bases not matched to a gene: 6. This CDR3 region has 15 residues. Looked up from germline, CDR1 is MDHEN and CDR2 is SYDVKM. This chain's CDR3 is CASTSGQGGNQPQHF. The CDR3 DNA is TGTGCCAGCACCTCGGGACAGGGTGGCAATCAGCCCCAGCATTTT.

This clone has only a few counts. DNA for the CDR3: TGTGCCTGGAGTGGCAGTAATTCACCCCTCCACTTT. Its protein is CAWSGSNSPLHF. The chain joins TRBV30 to TRBJ1-6; unclear D gene. The germline V and J ends were trimmed by 1 base and 6 bases, with 4 bases remaining between them. The germline CDR1 and CDR2 sequences are GTSNPN and SVGIG (reference sequence). This CDR3 has 12 amino acids.

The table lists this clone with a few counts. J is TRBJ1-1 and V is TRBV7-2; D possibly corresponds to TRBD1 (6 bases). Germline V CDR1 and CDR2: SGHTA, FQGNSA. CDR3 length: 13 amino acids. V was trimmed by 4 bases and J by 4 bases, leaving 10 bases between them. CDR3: CASSSQQGTEAFF. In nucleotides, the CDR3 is TGTGCCAGCAGCTCCCAACAGGGCACTGAAGCTTTCTTT.

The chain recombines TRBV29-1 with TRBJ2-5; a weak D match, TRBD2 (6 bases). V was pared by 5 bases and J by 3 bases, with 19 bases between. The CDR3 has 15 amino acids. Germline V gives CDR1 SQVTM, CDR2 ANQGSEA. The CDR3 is CSVPNWGDSKETQYF. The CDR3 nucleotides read TGCAGCGTTCCCAATTGGGGGGACTCGAAAGAGACCCAGTACTTC.

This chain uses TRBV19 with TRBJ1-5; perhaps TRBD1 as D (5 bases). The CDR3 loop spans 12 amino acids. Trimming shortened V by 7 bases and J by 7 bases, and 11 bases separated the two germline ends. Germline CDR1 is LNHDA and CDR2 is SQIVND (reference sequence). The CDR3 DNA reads TGTGCCAGTATGCAGGGAACCCAGCCCCAGCATTTT. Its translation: CASMQGTQPQHF. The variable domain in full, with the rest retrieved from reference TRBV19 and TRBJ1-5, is DGGITQSPKYLFRKEGQNVTLSCEQNLNHDAMYWYRQDPGQGLRLIYYSQIVNDFQKGDIAEGYSVSREKKESFPLTVTSAQKNPTAFYLCASMQGTQPQHFGDGTRLSIL.

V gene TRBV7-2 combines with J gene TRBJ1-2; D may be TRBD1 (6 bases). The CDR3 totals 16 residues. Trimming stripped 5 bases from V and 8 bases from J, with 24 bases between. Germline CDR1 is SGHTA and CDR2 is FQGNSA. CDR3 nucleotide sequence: TGTGCCAGCAGCCTGGCTGGAGGCCTCTTAGGACAGGGCTACACCTTC. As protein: CASSLAGGLLGQGYTF.

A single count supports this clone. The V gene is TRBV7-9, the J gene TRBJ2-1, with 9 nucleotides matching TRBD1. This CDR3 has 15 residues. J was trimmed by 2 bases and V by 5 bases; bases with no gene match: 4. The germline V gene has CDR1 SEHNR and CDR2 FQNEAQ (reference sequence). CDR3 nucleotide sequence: TGTGCCAGCAGCGTGACAGGGGGGGCCTACAATGAGCAGTTCTTC. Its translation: CASSVTGGAYNEQFF.

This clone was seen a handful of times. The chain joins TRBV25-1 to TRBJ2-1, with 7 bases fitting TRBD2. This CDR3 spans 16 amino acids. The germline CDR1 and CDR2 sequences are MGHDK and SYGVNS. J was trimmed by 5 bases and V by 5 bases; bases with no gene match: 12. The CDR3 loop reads CASSITAGVVNNEQFF. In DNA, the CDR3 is TGTGCCAGCAGTATCACCGCGGGGGTAGTAAACAATGAGCAGTTCTTC.

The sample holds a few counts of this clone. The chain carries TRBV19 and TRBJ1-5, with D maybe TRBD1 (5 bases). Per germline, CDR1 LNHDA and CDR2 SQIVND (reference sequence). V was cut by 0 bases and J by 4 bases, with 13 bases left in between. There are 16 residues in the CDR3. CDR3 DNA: TGTGCCAGTAGTATAGATCTCGGGGGGTTGAATCAGCCCCAGCATTTT. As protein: CASSIDLGGLNQPQHF.

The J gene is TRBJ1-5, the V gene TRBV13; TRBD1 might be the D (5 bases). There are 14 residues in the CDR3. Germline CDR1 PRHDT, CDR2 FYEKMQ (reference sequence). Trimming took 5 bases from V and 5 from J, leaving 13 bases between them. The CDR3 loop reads CASSTRGEDQPQHF. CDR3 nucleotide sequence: TGTGCCAGCAGCACCCGAGGGGAGGATCAGCCCCAGCATTTT.